These 2 T cell receptor beta chains came from one sample sequenced in a study of cytomegalovirus exposure and HLA in healthy donors. The PCR made use of 60 Vbeta and 13 Jbeta primers. Profiling relied on immunoSEQ multiplex PCR, and the TCRdb table lists in-frame clones only, not all of them. Here the sample spans about 100,000 clones, roughly 70% being singletons. The sample consisted of PBMCs. All receptors come from a man aged 50 to 60 in good health and CMV-seronegative.

The J gene is TRBJ2-2, the V gene TRBV30; TRBD2 agrees at 14 bases. Germline-derived CDR1 and CDR2 are GTSNPN and SVGIG (reference sequence). The CDR3 consists of 15 residues. The V and J ends lost 4 bases and 5 bases, in that order; junction bases with no gene match: 3. CDR3 in amino acids: CAWTGTSGGTGELFF. In DNA, the CDR3 is TGTGCCTGGACCGGGACTAGCGGGGGAACCGGGGAGCTGTTTTTT.

CDR3 nucleotides: TGCGCCAGCAGCTTGGACAGGAGGGCCTTAGGGCAGTATTTT. Translating it yields CASSLDRRALGQYF. The chain joins TRBV5-1 to TRBJ2-3, with a weak D call TRBD2 (6 bases). Germline V CDR1 and CDR2: SGHRS, YFSETQ. Deletions cut 0 bases from V and 11 bases from J, with 16 bases between. The CDR3 spans 14 residues.